One sample yielded the 13 T cell receptor beta chains listed below, sequenced in a study of blood T cell repertoires in COVID-19. TCRdb keeps only in-frame clones here, not all; method: immunoSEQ multiplex PCR. The sample yields about 66,000 clones, about 90% seen once. Sequencing was carried out using peripheral blood. These receptors originate from a human donor in a cohort sampled during active COVID-19.

In this sample, this clone turned up a few times. The rearrangement joins TRBV2 to TRBJ1-5; 7 bases are a match to TRBD1. The CDR3 runs to 16 residues. Germline CDR1 SNHLY, CDR2 FYNNEI. The trim removed 1 base at V and 5 bases at J, leaving 8 bases unmatched. CDR3 residues: CASSEEGGDRDQPQHF. The DNA for the CDR3 is TGTGCCAGCAGTGAAGAGGGGGGTGACAGGGATCAGCCCCAGCATTTT.

The chain has TRBV6-5 and TRBJ2-5; 8 nucleotides match TRBD2. CDR1 is MNHEY, CDR2 SVGAGI, per germline. This CDR3 contains 13 residues. V shed 6 bases and J 4 bases; nucleotides not matched to a gene: 4. The CDR3 region is CASRGLAGETQYF. In nucleotides, the CDR3 is TGTGCCAGCAGGGGGCTAGCGGGAGAGACCCAGTACTTC.

The chain has TRBV11-1 and TRBJ2-1, with 9 bases lining up with TRBD2. V lost 2 bases to trimming and J lost 8 bases; unmatched junction nucleotides: 7. Germline V gene lookup returns CDR1 SGHAT and CDR2 FQDESV (reference sequence). The CDR3 loop spans 15 amino acids. As DNA, the CDR3 is TGTGCCAGCAGCTTAAGGCGGGAGGGCCGGGATGAGCAGTTCTTC. Translating it yields CASSLRREGRDEQFF.

The genes are TRBV27 and TRBJ2-7; a weak D match, TRBD2 (6 bases). The CDR3 is 15 amino acids. Trimming removed 3 bases from V and 6 bases from J, with 18 bases in between. CDR1 and CDR2 from the germline V gene are MNHEY and SMNVEV (reference sequence). The chain's CDR3 is CASSLEGYGDGEQYF. The CDR3 nucleotides read TGTGCCAGCAGTTTGGAGGGATATGGGGACGGCGAGCAGTACTTC.

V gene TRBV5-5 combines with J gene TRBJ2-5; tentative D call: TRBD2 (9 bases). V lost 4 bases and J 3 bases, leaving 28 bases between the germline ends. The CDR3 runs 19 residues. Germline V gene data show CDR1 as SGHKS and CDR2 as YYEKEE (reference sequence). The CDR3 region has the DNA TGTGCCAGCAGCACCCCGGACAGGGAGGGACTAGCCCTAAAAGAGACCCAGTACTTC. Its translation is CASSTPDREGLALKETQYF.

This rearrangement joins TRBV7-2 to TRBJ2-5; unclear D gene. Germline assignment: CDR1 SGHTA and CDR2 FQGNSA. The CDR3 is made up of 12 amino acids. The V and J ends lost 4 bases and 0 bases respectively, with 3 bases between them. CDR3 bases: TGTGCCAGCAGCTCCGACCAAGAGACCCAGTACTTC. Its translation: CASSSDQETQYF. Together with reference TRBV7-2 and TRBJ2-5, the CDR3 gives the full variable domain: GAGVSQSPSNKVTEKGKDVELRCDPISGHTALYWYRQSLGQGLEFLIYFQGNSAPDKSGLPSDRFSAERTGGSVSTLTIQRTQQEDSAVYLCASSSDQETQYFGPGTRLLVL.

The V gene is TRBV30, the J gene TRBJ1-4, with D possibly matching TRBD1 (6 bases). With 2 bases removed from V and 3 bases from J, the gap between germline ends came to 13 bases. CDR1 is GTSNPN and CDR2 is SVGIG in the germline V gene (reference sequence). The CDR3 loop spans 15 amino acids. The DNA for the CDR3 is TGTGCCTGGAGTATTGCGGGGGCCGCTAATGAAAAACTGTTTTTT. Protein sequence: CAWSIAGAANEKLFF.

The chain carries TRBV7-6 and TRBJ1-2, with a possible D match to TRBD1 (6 bases). The CDR3 totals 13 residues. Germline values: CDR1 SGHVS, CDR2 FNYEAQ. Trimming took off 5 bases at V and 4 bases at J, with 11 bases between the two ends. The CDR3 loop is CASSPTGTYGYTF. Here the CDR3 DNA reads TGTGCCAGCAGCCCAACAGGGACCTATGGCTACACCTTC.

This clone is a singleton in its sample. The chain has TRBV5-1 and TRBJ2-7; 8 bases map to TRBD1. The junction had 6 bases not matched to a gene; V was cut back by 4 bases and J by 3 bases. The CDR3 loop spans 14 amino acids. Germline CDR1 SGHRS, CDR2 YFSETQ. The CDR3 protein is CASSTTGVDYEQYF. The CDR3, as DNA: TGCGCCAGCAGCACGACAGGGGTCGACTACGAGCAGTACTTC.

The chain uses TRBV21-1 and TRBJ2-1; the DNA was not used to check the table's D call, TRBD2. TRBV21-1 is a listed pseudogene. The CDR3 has 17 amino acids. The CDR3, as DNA: TGTGCCAGCAGCAAAGAACTAGCGGCCGCCGCCTACAATGAGCAGTTCTTC. Protein: CASSKELAAAAYNEQFF.

The chain has TRBV28 and TRBJ1-5; tentatively, D is TRBD1 (5 bases). Per the germline V gene, CDR1 is MDHEN and CDR2 is SYDVKM. CDR3 length: 15 amino acids. V lost 5 bases and J 2 bases, leaving 13 bases between the germline ends. CDR3 residues: CASSHRGLGNQPQHF. For the CDR3, the DNA is TGTGCCAGCAGTCATCGGGGGTTAGGCAATCAGCCCCAGCATTTT.

This clone was counted only a few times. V usage is TRBV7-2 and J usage is TRBJ1-5, with 9 bases matching TRBD1. The length of the CDR3 is 16 residues. J lost 5 bases, V lost 4 bases, and 9 bases had no gene match. Germline-derived CDR1 and CDR2 are SGHTA and FQGNSA. CDR3 region: CASSSQGAKRDQPQHF. In DNA, the CDR3 is TGTGCCAGCAGCTCACAGGGGGCTAAGAGGGATCAGCCCCAGCATTTT.

J is TRBJ2-5 and V is TRBV10-3, with D possibly being TRBD2 (6 bases). The CDR3 has 16 amino acids. From germline, CDR1 is ENHRY and CDR2 SYGVKD. Trimming took off 2 bases at V and 5 bases at J, with 18 bases between the two ends. The CDR3 reads CAISETGLTGAETQYF. In DNA, the CDR3 is TGTGCCATCAGTGAGACGGGACTCACAGGCGCCGAGACCCAGTACTTC.